The 24 T cell receptor beta chains given below trace back to one sample, sequenced in a study of blood T cell repertoires in COVID-19. The data were produced by immunoSEQ multiplex PCR, yet TCRdb's version contains in-frame clones alone and is incomplete. The sample includes some 200,000 clones, more than 80% seen only once; the top ten take about 3.5%. The source material was PBMCs or T cells enriched from blood (not recorded which). These receptors were collected from a young woman in a cohort exposed to, infected with or recovered from COVID-19 (not recorded which).

The genes are TRBV7-2 and TRBJ2-1, with 7 bases fitting TRBD2. Unmatched junction bases numbered 6, after V lost 7 bases and J lost 0 bases. Looked up from germline, CDR1 is SGHTA and CDR2 is FQGNSA. The CDR3 is 15 amino acids. The CDR3 DNA follows: TGTGCCAGCACCCGGGACTACAGCTCCTACAATGAGCAGTTCTTC. Residues: CASTRDYSSYNEQFF.

The chain combines TRBV5-6 with TRBJ2-5, with a weak D call TRBD1 (6 bases). Looked up from germline, CDR1 is SGHDT and CDR2 is YYEEEE. The CDR3 has 15 amino acids. V was clipped by 3 bases and J by 2 bases, with 14 bases between them. The CDR3 DNA reads as TGTGCCAGCAGCTGGAGAGGGCAGGGGCAAGAGACCCAGTACTTC. As protein: CASSWRGQGQETQYF.

The chain uses TRBV5-1 and TRBJ1-2; weak D call: TRBD1 (6 bases). Between the trimmed V and J ends, which lost 4 bases and 7 bases, there was a span of 17 bases. This CDR3 is built from 14 residues. CDR1 and CDR2 from the germline V gene are SGHRS and YFSETQ. The CDR3: CASSDDRWVAGYTF. CDR3 in DNA: TGCGCCAGCAGCGACGACAGGTGGGTCGCTGGCTACACCTTC.

The V and J genes are TRBV9 and TRBJ1-2; D ambiguous. The CDR3 totals 15 residues. The V end was cut by 4 bases, the J end by 1 base, with 14 bases between. Germline loops: CDR1 SGDLS, CDR2 YYNGEE. The CDR3 nucleotides read TGTGCCAGCAGCAGTATCCCAACAGTTAACTATGGCTACACCTTC. Translated: CASSSIPTVNYGYTF.

This chain links TRBV18 with TRBJ2-7; D is perhaps TRBD1 (6 bases). The CDR3 is made up of 15 amino acids. Germline lookup yields CDR1 KGHSH and CDR2 LQKENI. V was pared by 2 bases and J by 0 bases, with 11 bases between. This CDR3 is CASSPGGQSSYEQYF. The CDR3, as DNA: TGTGCCAGCTCACCAGGCGGACAGAGCTCCTACGAGCAGTACTTC.

The chain has TRBV3-1 (or the pseudogene TRBV3-2) and TRBJ1-1; D gene unclear. Germline lookup yields CDR1 LGHDT and CDR2 YNNKEL (reference sequence). The germline V and J ends were trimmed by 3 bases and 6 bases, with 14 bases remaining between them. The CDR3 spans 14 residues. The CDR3, as DNA: TGTGCCAGCAGCCACTCAAGGGAGGGCGCTGAAGCTTTCTTT. Amino acid sequence: CASSHSREGAEAFF.

CDR3 in amino acids: CASREGSGYTF. DNA for the CDR3: TGTGCCAGCAGGGAGGGGTCTGGCTACACCTTC. This chain connects TRBV2 to TRBJ1-2, with D perhaps TRBD1 (5 bases). Trimming shortened V by 6 bases and J by 7 bases, and 9 bases separated the two germline ends. CDR3 length: 11 residues. Germline V gene lookup returns CDR1 SNHLY and CDR2 FYNNEI. The complete variable domain, with remaining parts taken from reference TRBV2 and TRBJ1-2, reads EPEVTQTPSHQVTQMGQEVILRCVPISNHLYFYWYRQILGQKVEFLVSFYNNEISEKSEIFDDQFSVERPDGSNFTLKIRSTKLEDSAMYFCASREGSGYTFGSGTRLTVV.

The chain has TRBV2 and TRBJ2-1; D gene ambiguous. V lost 3 bases and J lost 3, with 9 bases in between. Germline V CDR1 and CDR2: SNHLY, FYNNEI. The CDR3 is 14 amino acids. The CDR3 loop is CASSDRNNYNEQFF. The CDR3 DNA is TGTGCCAGCAGTGATCGTAACAACTACAATGAGCAGTTCTTC.

This clone has only one observation. The chain couples TRBV6-5 to TRBJ1-2, with TRBD1 matching 7 bases. In germline, CDR1 is MNHEY, CDR2 SVGAGI. The CDR3 consists of 13 residues. Germline trimming cut 5 bases from V and 4 bases from J; bases unmatched to any gene: 4. CDR3 DNA sequence: TGTGCCAGCAGTCGGGACAGATCCTATGGCTACACCTTC. Its translation is CASSRDRSYGYTF.

V and J are TRBV4-1 and TRBJ1-2, with 9 nucleotides matching TRBD1. V dropped 2 bases and J dropped 4; count of bases not matched to a gene: 8. The CDR3 loop spans 16 amino acids. Per the germline V gene, CDR1 is MGHRA and CDR2 is YSYEKL. The CDR3 spells CASSQPTGGEGYGYTF. In nucleotides, the CDR3 is TGCGCCAGCAGCCAACCCACAGGGGGCGAAGGCTATGGCTACACCTTC.

This chain uses TRBV13 with TRBJ2-1; D ambiguous. The CDR3 runs to 11 residues. Trimming removed 3 bases from V and 7 bases from J, with 4 bases in between. In germline, CDR1 is PRHDT, CDR2 FYEKMQ (reference sequence). The CDR3 is CASSFSNEQFF. The CDR3 DNA follows: TGTGCCAGCAGCTTTAGTAATGAGCAGTTCTTC.

The chain links TRBV15 to TRBJ1-2, with D perhaps TRBD1 (6 bases). Germline V gene sequence: CDR1 LNHNV, CDR2 YYDKDF (reference sequence). The V and J ends lost 6 bases and 7 bases respectively, with 18 bases between them. The CDR3 sequence is 14 residues long. CDR3 coding DNA: TGTGCCACCAGAGGTCTCGCGGGGGCAGGTGGCTACACCTTC. Its protein is CATRGLAGAGGYTF.

The rearrangement links TRBV2 to TRBJ2-3; D perhaps matches TRBD2 (7 bases). V lost 5 bases and J 2 bases, leaving 17 bases between the germline ends. There are 16 residues in the CDR3. Germline V gives CDR1 SNHLY, CDR2 FYNNEI. DNA for the CDR3: TGTGCCAGCAGTACCATGGGAGGGGGAAACACAGATACGCAGTATTTT. Its protein is CASSTMGGGNTDTQYF.

This chain connects TRBV5-6 to TRBJ1-5; D is perhaps TRBD1 (5 bases). V shed 7 bases and J shed 4 bases, with 12 bases lying between them. The length of the CDR3 is 13 residues. Germline lookup yields CDR1 SGHDT and CDR2 YYEEEE. Here the CDR3 reads CASHGGGNQPQHF. CDR3 bases: TGTGCCAGCCACGGCGGGGGAAATCAGCCCCAGCATTTT.

In its sample, this clone was seen once. J is TRBJ1-1 and V is TRBV2; the D is unclear. Trimming shortened V by 9 bases and J by 5 bases, and 16 bases separated the two germline ends. This CDR3 comprises 13 residues. Germline CDR1 and CDR2: SNHLY and FYNNEI. This CDR3 reads CASFLGRGTEAFF. DNA of the CDR3: TGTGCCAGTTTTCTCGGCCGCGGAACTGAAGCTTTCTTT.

Here the CDR3 reads CATTLWQGNGEQYF. The CDR3 DNA follows: TGTGCCACCACCCTATGGCAGGGTAACGGCGAGCAGTACTTC. The chain links TRBV28 to TRBJ2-7; possible D gene TRBD1, 5 bases. CDR3 length equals 14 residues. V was pared by 10 bases and J by 6 bases, with 22 bases between. Germline-derived CDR1 and CDR2 are MDHEN and SYDVKM.

This clone was found once. The chain recombines TRBV11-2 with TRBJ1-6, with 7 bases aligning to TRBD1. The CDR3 has 16 amino acids. Trimming took 5 bases from V and 0 from J; bases not matched to a gene: 4. Germline V CDR1 and CDR2: SGHAT, FQNNGV. The CDR3 protein is CASSIRQGSYNSPLHF. In DNA, the CDR3 is TGTGCCAGCAGCATTCGACAGGGCTCCTATAATTCACCCCTCCACTTT.

The V and J genes are TRBV9 and TRBJ2-7; D perhaps matches TRBD2 (6 bases). The V gene lost 0 bases and the J gene lost 2 bases, with 12 bases spanning the gap. The germline V gene encodes CDR1 SGDLS and CDR2 YYNGEE. The CDR3 is made up of 15 amino acids. CDR3 nucleotide sequence: TGTGCCAGCAGCGTAGGGGCAGGGAGGACCTACGAGCAGTACTTC. Protein product: CASSVGAGRTYEQYF. Full variable domain (outside the CDR3, taken from reference TRBV9 and TRBJ2-7): DSGVTQTPKHLITATGQRVTLRCSPRSGDLSVYWYQQSLDQGLQFLIQYYNGEERAKGNILERFSAQQFPDLHSELNLSSLELGDSALYFCASSVGAGRTYEQYFGPGTRLTVT.

The chain links TRBV10-2 to TRBJ1-2; 9 bases match TRBD1. CDR1 and CDR2 from the germline V gene are WSHSY and SAAADI. V trimming: 8 bases; J trimming: 0 bases; junction bases outside the gene matches: 7. This CDR3 has 15 amino acids. This chain's CDR3 is CASGSGQGTNYGYTF. The CDR3 region has the DNA TGCGCCAGCGGGAGTGGACAGGGGACTAACTATGGCTACACCTTC.

The rearrangement uses TRBV7-9 and TRBJ2-2; D perhaps matches TRBD1 (8 bases). The CDR3 is made up of 15 amino acids. Between the trimmed V and J ends, which lost 6 bases and 4 bases, there was a span of 15 bases. From germline, CDR1 is SEHNR and CDR2 FQNEAQ (reference sequence). In DNA form, the CDR3 reads TGTGCCAGCAGACATAACAGGGGGGGCACCGGGGAGCTGTTTTTT. It codes for CASRHNRGGTGELFF.

This rearrangement joins TRBV5-6 to TRBJ2-7, with 9 bases matching TRBD1. This CDR3 has 14 residues. Germline V gene data show CDR1 as SGHDT and CDR2 as YYEEEE. After removal of 0 bases from V and 5 bases from J, the junction contained 3 bases not matched to a gene. DNA for the CDR3: TGTGCCAGCAGCTTGGGGGACAGGGCCCACGAGCAGTACTTC. The encoded protein is CASSLGDRAHEQYF.

The rearrangement links TRBV14 to TRBJ2-5; D perhaps matches TRBD2 (5 bases). The CDR3 consists of 15 residues. Per the germline V gene, CDR1 is SGHDN and CDR2 is FVKESK. V lost 9 bases to trimming and J lost 1 base, with 18 bases between them. The CDR3: CARLASGAVQETQYF. The CDR3 nucleotides are TGTGCCAGGCTGGCAAGCGGAGCCGTCCAAGAGACCCAGTACTTC.

This chain connects TRBV27 to TRBJ2-7, with D tentatively TRBD2 (5 bases). Trimming cost V 7 bases and J 3 bases, with 13 bases left between them. The CDR3 extends over 13 amino acids. Germline V lookup: CDR1 MNHEY, CDR2 SMNVEV (reference sequence). The CDR3 reads CASMNSGNYEQYF. CDR3 in DNA: TGTGCCAGCATGAACAGCGGCAACTACGAGCAGTACTTC.

This chain's CDR3 is CASGRTSGRALAETQYF. In nucleotides, the CDR3 is TGTGCCAGCGGGCGGACTAGCGGGAGGGCCCTCGCAGAGACCCAGTACTTC. The chain links TRBV9 to TRBJ2-5, with 15 bases that match TRBD2. With V trimmed by 7 bases and J by 4 bases, 11 bases remained unmatched. Per the germline V gene, CDR1 is SGDLS and CDR2 is YYNGEE. This CDR3 comprises 17 residues.